Below are 17 T cell receptor beta chains sequenced from a single sample in a study of T cell responses to AZD1222 COVID-19 vaccine. The method was immunoSEQ multiplex PCR; TCRdb's version includes in-frame clones alone and lacks a portion of them. The repertoire includes 60,000 to 65,000 clones, about 83% of them detected once, and around 7.3% sits in the top ten. The sample in question was peripheral blood, obtained on day 0 of AZD1222 vaccination. The receptors shown here come from an adult in good health.

The gene calls are TRBV19 and TRBJ1-4; D possibly corresponds to TRBD1 (6 bases). Trimming removed 1 base at V and 10 bases at J, with 16 bases between. The CDR3 covers 15 residues. Per germline, CDR1 LNHDA and CDR2 SQIVND (reference sequence). Written as DNA, the CDR3 is TGTGCCAGTAGTATAGGAGGGACAACAGGCGGAAAACTGTTTTTT. Its protein is CASSIGGTTGGKLFF.

This clone was found a few times. The chain recombines TRBV5-5 with TRBJ1-3; D ambiguous. This CDR3 has 16 residues. V lost 4 bases to trimming and J lost 1 base, with 15 bases between them. Germline CDR1 and CDR2: SGHKS and YYEKEE (reference sequence). CDR3 DNA sequence: TGTGCCAGCAGCCCCGTTGGGAGCTTATCTGGAAACACCATATATTTT. As protein: CASSPVGSLSGNTIYF.

The V call is TRBV7-9, the J call TRBJ1-5; 7 nucleotides align to TRBD1. V lost 3 bases, J lost 3 bases, and 5 bases stayed unmatched. This CDR3 region has 15 residues. Looked up from germline, CDR1 is SEHNR and CDR2 is FQNEAQ (reference sequence). CDR3 sequence (DNA): TGTGCCAGCAGCTTGACACAGGGGCCCAATCAGCCCCAGCATTTT. Translated: CASSLTQGPNQPQHF.

The chain is built from TRBV7-2 and TRBJ1-5, with D maybe TRBD1 (5 bases). The ends were cut back, 5 bases at V and 3 bases at J, with 14 bases in the middle. The CDR3 spans 15 residues. Germline-derived CDR1 and CDR2 are SGHTA and FQGNSA. CDR3 loop: CASSGHRGANQPQHF. Here the CDR3 DNA reads TGTGCCAGCAGCGGACACCGCGGGGCCAATCAGCCCCAGCATTTT.

The rearrangement joins TRBV6-5 to TRBJ1-3, with D perhaps matching TRBD1 (5 bases). This CDR3 is built from 14 residues. V gave up 2 bases and J gave up 3 bases, with 8 bases separating them. Looked up from germline, CDR1 is MNHEY and CDR2 is SVGAGI. This CDR3 is CASSYGGFGNTIYF. CDR3 DNA: TGTGCCAGCAGTTACGGGGGGTTTGGAAACACCATATATTTT.

With regard to this clone: An end of the junction differs from the germline gene, which may be a read error. This chain links TRBV28 with TRBJ1-4; the D gene is possibly TRBD1 (5 bases). The CDR3 has 15 residues. Germline CDR1 reads MDHEN; CDR2 reads SYDVKM. CDR3 bases: TGTGCCAGCAGTAGATACCCGGGACGGGCGAAAAATCTGTTTTTT. It yields the protein CASSRYPGRAKNLFF.

The rearrangement uses TRBV6-5 and TRBJ2-7; D is possibly TRBD1 (6 bases). The CDR3 spans 14 residues. V was cut by 5 bases and J by 3 bases, with 14 bases left in between. Germline-derived CDR1 and CDR2 are MNHEY and SVGAGI. CDR3: CASSLTGNHYEQYF. The DNA of the CDR3 is TGTGCCAGCAGTCTGACAGGAAACCACTACGAGCAGTACTTC.

The chain is built from TRBV11-1 and TRBJ2-3, with D perhaps matching TRBD1 (6 bases). CDR1 is SGHAT and CDR2 is FQDESV in the germline V gene (reference sequence). The CDR3 runs to 14 residues. With 3 bases removed from V and 4 bases from J, the gap between germline ends came to 11 bases. The CDR3 protein is CASSFSGAADTQYF. In nucleotides, the CDR3 is TGTGCCAGCAGCTTTTCAGGGGCCGCAGATACGCAGTATTTT.

CDR3 nucleotides: TGTGCCAGCAGTTTAACGGGACAGGGGAAGCAGTATTTT. Its protein product is CASSLTGQGKQYF. The chain joins TRBV12-3 or TRBV12-4 to TRBJ2-3, with 10 bases aligning to TRBD1. The CDR3 covers 13 residues. Trimming removed 2 bases from V and 11 bases from J; junction bases left unmatched: 4.

V usage is TRBV19 and J usage is TRBJ2-3; possible D gene TRBD1, 5 bases. The germline V gene has CDR1 LNHDA and CDR2 SQIVND (reference sequence). V shed 1 base and J shed 0 bases, with 14 bases lying between them. CDR3 size: 17 residues. The CDR3 region has the DNA TGTGCCAGTAGTATAGGTTTGGGGCCTTCTAGCACAGATACGCAGTATTTT. This gives the protein CASSIGLGPSSTDTQYF.

The chain combines TRBV6-5 with TRBJ2-5, with TRBD2 matching 7 bases. The CDR3 extends over 15 amino acids. The J segment lost 1 base and the V segment lost 7 bases, leaving 9 bases of the junction unmatched. Germline lookup yields CDR1 MNHEY and CDR2 SVGAGI. The CDR3 here is CASTAGLVGQETQYF. The CDR3 region has the DNA TGTGCCAGCACTGCAGGACTAGTGGGCCAAGAGACCCAGTACTTC.

The gene calls are TRBV3-1 (or the pseudogene TRBV3-2) and TRBJ1-6, with 7 nucleotides matching TRBD1. This CDR3 spans 18 amino acids. Germline values: CDR1 LGHDT, CDR2 YNNKEL (reference sequence). The V segment lost 0 bases and the J segment 1 base; nucleotides outside the gene matches: 6. The CDR3: CASSQDLRGRSYNSPLHF. The CDR3, as DNA: TGTGCCAGCAGCCAAGACCTTAGGGGGCGATCCTATAATTCACCCCTCCACTTT.

A single count supports this clone. V is TRBV5-4 and J is TRBJ2-5; 7 nucleotides align to TRBD1. The CDR3 consists of 16 residues. Trimming at V came to 3 bases and at J to 0 bases, leaving 8 bases not matched to a gene. CDR1 SGHNT and CDR2 YYREEE come from the germline V gene (reference sequence). The CDR3 DNA reads TGTGCCAGCAGCTCCCTGACAGGGAAGTACCAAGAGACCCAGTACTTC. Its translation is CASSSLTGKYQETQYF.

The CDR3 DNA follows: TGTGCCAGCAGCTTAAAGGCAGGGGTAATCAGGGAGCTGTTTTTT. Protein product: CASSLKAGVIRELFF. The chain joins TRBV13 to TRBJ2-2; TRBD1 might be the D (6 bases). There are 15 residues in the CDR3. Germline V gene lookup returns CDR1 PRHDT and CDR2 FYEKMQ (reference sequence). V lost 2 bases and J 9 bases, leaving 16 bases between the germline ends.

The rearrangement uses TRBV11-2 and TRBJ1-2; weak D call: TRBD1 (5 bases). The CDR3 length is 13 residues. V was pared by 1 base and J by 6 bases, with 9 bases between. Germline values: CDR1 SGHAT, CDR2 FQNNGV. CDR3 in DNA: TGTGCCAGCAGCTTAGGCAGGGCGGATGGCTACACCTTC. Encoded protein: CASSLGRADGYTF.

The rearrangement joins TRBV7-9 to TRBJ2-1, with 11 bases aligning to TRBD1. The CDR3 spans 16 residues. In germline, CDR1 is SEHNR, CDR2 FQNEAQ (reference sequence). Trimming at V came to 1 base and at J to 9 bases, leaving 8 bases not matched to a gene. The CDR3 protein is CASSLEGRTGGIEQFF. As DNA, the CDR3 is TGTGCCAGCAGCTTAGAGGGTCGGACAGGGGGCATTGAGCAGTTCTTC.

This clone was observed a single time. The genes are TRBV27 and TRBJ1-2; D is possibly TRBD1 (5 bases). The CDR3 has 14 amino acids. The germline V gene has CDR1 MNHEY and CDR2 SMNVEV (reference sequence). The V gene lost 9 bases and the J gene lost 8 bases, with 22 bases spanning the gap. The CDR3 sequence is CARRILGLLRGYTF. For the CDR3, the DNA is TGTGCCAGAAGAATTCTGGGACTATTAAGGGGCTACACCTTC.